This T cell receptor beta chain emerged from a study of T cell repertoires in cytomegalovirus infection (dated by TCRdb to the late 2010s). Concerning the study at large: Peptide stimulations targeted recently identified HLA-C-restricted CMV epitopes, whose presentation resists viral immunomodulation, together with well-studied HLA-B-restricted epitopes. Donor HLA type was relevant to the analysis, as public TCR beta signatures indicated carriage of CMV infection together with the matching HLA type.

Overall study outcomes, separate from this receptor: The ex vivo response was dominated by HLA-C-restricted CMV-specific TCR beta clonotypes, which also provided the single most frequent clonotype in two of eight donors. In both this cohort and an independent roughly 350-donor cohort, the cumulative frequency of public TCR beta family members distinguished carriers of CMV infection plus the relevant HLA type.

Sequencing used an Illumina HiSeq 1500. The public reads were run again by TCRdb, first through fastp at Q25 and then through MiXCR, and only productive beta chains were kept. For every CDR3 protein sequence, its rows merge into one entry that carries the most common genes and DNA. Across this sample there are 700,000 to 850,000 distinct CDR3 sequences, with approximately 29% seen only once. Together, the top ten hold under 15% of the sample. The treatment or condition label corresponds to: in vitro stimulation with specific CMV peptide epitopes to enrich CMV-specific T cells. This clonotype was detected a few times. There is no known antigen for this receptor. It has no much larger one-base neighbor in the sample; base qualities were not kept. At the junction V is shortened by 8 bases and J by 0 bases; bases outside the gene matches: 13. Including cysteine and phenylalanine, the CDR3 has 18 amino acids. The only DNA kept is the CDR3, 54 bases in frame from the first base. CDR1 and CDR2 are read off the germline V gene as ENHRY and SYGVKD.

This chain is built from TRBV10-3 and TRBJ2-1; 10 bases in the junction line up with TRBD2. Specimen: cultured CD8+ T cells from PBMCs, collected from culture after CMV antigen stimulation. This clonotype was obtained from a human donor in good health (CMV status not recorded). Some clones in this sample may be carry-over from other donors' samples. CDR3 region: CAIPKGSGGSRSYNEQFF. The base sequence is TGTGCCATCCCTAAGGGTAGCGGGGGGTCCCGCTCCTACAATGAGCAGTTCTTC.